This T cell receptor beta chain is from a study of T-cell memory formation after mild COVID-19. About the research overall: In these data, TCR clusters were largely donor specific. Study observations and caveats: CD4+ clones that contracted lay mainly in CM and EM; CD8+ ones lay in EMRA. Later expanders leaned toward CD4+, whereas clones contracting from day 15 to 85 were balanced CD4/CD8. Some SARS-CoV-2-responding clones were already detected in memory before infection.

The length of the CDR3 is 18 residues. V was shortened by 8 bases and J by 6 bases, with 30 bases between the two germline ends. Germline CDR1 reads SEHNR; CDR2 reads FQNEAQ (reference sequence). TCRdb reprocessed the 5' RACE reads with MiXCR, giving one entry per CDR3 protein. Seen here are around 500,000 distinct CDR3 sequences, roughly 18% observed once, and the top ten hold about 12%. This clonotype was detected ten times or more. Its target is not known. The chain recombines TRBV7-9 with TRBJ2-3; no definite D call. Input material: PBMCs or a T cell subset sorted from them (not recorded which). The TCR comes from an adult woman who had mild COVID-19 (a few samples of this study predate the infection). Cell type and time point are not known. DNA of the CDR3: TGTGCCAGCGGATCCTGGTTCATCCACCCTGCACCCACGGATACGCAGTATTTT. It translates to CASGSWFIHPAPTDTQYF.